The 19 T cell receptor beta chains below come from one sample, sequenced in a study of blood T cell repertoires in COVID-19. Repertoires were generated with immunoSEQ multiplex PCR, while TCRdb's copy carries only in-frame clones and drops some. The data contain 55,000 or so clones, more than 75% of them singletons. Sequenced: peripheral blood. The receptors derive from a woman aged 60-75 years with COVID-19, enrolled during active disease.

V gene TRBV5-8 combines with J gene TRBJ2-2; D perhaps matches TRBD2 (5 bases). Germline-derived CDR1 and CDR2 are SGHTS and YDEGEE. V dropped 1 base and J dropped 4 bases, with 17 bases sitting between them. CDR3 size: 17 residues. The CDR3 DNA is TGTGCCAGCAGCTTGCCCCCCGCGGCTAGCCTCACCGGGGAGCTGTTTTTT. Its protein is CASSLPPAASLTGELFF.

The chain has TRBV5-1 and TRBJ2-7, with a possible D match to TRBD1 (5 bases). Germline CDR1 is SGHRS and CDR2 is YFSETQ. V dropped 1 base and J dropped 2 bases, with 16 bases sitting between them. The CDR3 extends over 16 amino acids. As DNA, the CDR3 is TGCGCCAGCAGCTTGCAACCGGCGACAGAGACCTACGAGCAGTACTTC. Translation: CASSLQPATETYEQYF.

The V gene is TRBV5-4, the J gene TRBJ2-5; D call uncertain. The length of the CDR3 is 12 residues. CDR1 and CDR2 (germline): SGHNT, YYREEE (reference sequence). With 4 bases removed from V and 2 bases from J, the gap between germline ends came to 6 bases. CDR3 DNA: TGTGCCAGCAGCGAGTCTCAAGAGACCCAGTACTTC. It encodes CASSESQETQYF.

About this clone itself: This CDR3 is also generated by other DNA sequences in the sample. In DNA, the CDR3 is TGCAGTGCGGGGGGGGGAAACACCATATATTTT. As protein: CSAGGGNTIYF. The chain has TRBV20-1 and TRBJ1-3; TRBD1 might be the D (5 bases). The length of the CDR3 is 11 residues. Germline assignment: CDR1 DFQATT and CDR2 SNEGSKA (reference sequence). Trimming stripped 6 bases from V and 4 bases from J, with 7 bases between.

This clone has a single count. J is TRBJ1-4 and V is TRBV5-1, with 8 bases aligning to TRBD1. CDR3 length equals 14 residues. The germline CDR1 and CDR2 sequences are SGHRS and YFSETQ. V was clipped by 5 bases and J by 7 bases; unmatched bases: 7. The DNA of the CDR3 is TGCGCCAGCAGACAACAGGGGGGTGGTGAAAAACTGTTTTTT. Protein: CASRQQGGGEKLFF.

The gene calls are TRBV29-1 and TRBJ2-1; 9 bases fit TRBD1. The CDR3 loop spans 16 amino acids. Trimming removed 4 bases from V and 4 bases from J; junction bases left unmatched: 11. In germline, CDR1 is SQVTM, CDR2 ANQGSEA. As DNA, the CDR3 is TGCAGCGTTGCCCCGGGACAGGGACTACATTACAATGAGCAGTTCTTC. Protein product: CSVAPGQGLHYNEQFF.

This chain connects TRBV10-1 to TRBJ2-3; a possible D gene is TRBD1 (5 bases). Germline V CDR1 and CDR2: WNHNN, SYGVQD (reference sequence). The CDR3 totals 14 residues. With 3 bases removed from V and 8 bases from J, the gap between germline ends came to 15 bases. The CDR3 DNA sequence: TGCGCCAGCAGTGACCTTCTTGGGCAGGGTACGCAGTATTTT. Protein: CASSDLLGQGTQYF.

This chain joins TRBV28 and TRBJ1-1; D gene unclear. V was cut by 8 bases and J by 2 bases, with 15 bases left in between. The length of the CDR3 is 14 residues. From germline, CDR1 is MDHEN and CDR2 SYDVKM. In DNA form, the CDR3 reads TGTGCCAGCTGGAGTGGCGGTGTAAACACTGAAGCTTTCTTT. Its translation: CASWSGGVNTEAFF.

The gene calls are TRBV11-3 and TRBJ2-2; TRBD1 might be the D (6 bases). Trimming pared 1 base from V and 5 bases from J, leaving 11 bases between. Germline lookup yields CDR1 SGHNT and CDR2 YENEEA. This CDR3 contains 15 residues. CDR3 nucleotides: TGTGCCAGCAGCTTAGGGCCGGGGACAACCGGGGAGCTGTTTTTT. Amino acids: CASSLGPGTTGELFF.

The chain joins TRBV9 to TRBJ2-5; D uncertain. The CDR3 has 15 amino acids. Trimming shortened V by 0 bases and J by 4 bases, and 13 bases separated the two germline ends. Per the germline V gene, CDR1 is SGDLS and CDR2 is YYNGEE. CDR3 nucleotide sequence: TGTGCCAGCAGCGTAGCATCCTCCGGTGCAGAGACCCAGTACTTC. It is translated as CASSVASSGAETQYF.

V gene TRBV19 combines with J gene TRBJ1-2; 12 bases agree with TRBD1. The junction had 16 bases not matched to a gene; V was cut back by 5 bases and J by 6 bases. CDR1 is LNHDA, CDR2 SQIVND, per germline (reference sequence). The CDR3 spans 18 residues. CDR3 sequence: CASSRDGTGGFFGDGYTF. CDR3 DNA sequence: TGTGCCAGTAGTCGAGACGGGACAGGGGGCTTTTTTGGAGATGGCTACACCTTC.

CDR3 loop: CASSLTGQAFF. The CDR3 DNA is TGTGCCAGCAGCTTAACAGGTCAAGCTTTCTTT. The genes are TRBV7-9 and TRBJ1-1; the D gene is possibly TRBD1 (5 bases). CDR1 and CDR2 (germline): SEHNR, FQNEAQ (reference sequence). V was shortened by 2 bases and J by 9 bases, with 7 bases between the two germline ends. CDR3 length: 11 amino acids.

The rearrangement links TRBV5-1 to TRBJ2-5, with a weak D call TRBD2 (5 bases). Germline lookup yields CDR1 SGHRS and CDR2 YFSETQ. Trimming shortened V by 1 base and J by 3 bases, and 10 bases separated the two germline ends. This CDR3 region has 14 residues. Here the CDR3 reads CASSLNAGEETQYF. The CDR3 DNA reads as TGCGCCAGCAGCTTGAATGCGGGTGAAGAGACCCAGTACTTC.

The rearrangement uses TRBV6-5 and TRBJ2-1; TRBD2 agrees at 12 bases. CDR1 is MNHEY and CDR2 is SVGAGI in the germline V gene. J lost 9 bases, V lost 8 bases, and 8 bases had no gene match. This CDR3 comprises 14 residues. The CDR3 sequence is CASRASGRAVEQFF. CDR3 in DNA: TGTGCCAGCCGCGCTAGCGGGAGGGCTGTTGAGCAGTTCTTC.

On this clone: Its ends do not fully match the called genes, so a read error is possible. The chain joins TRBV6-1 to TRBJ1-5; TRBD1 agrees at 7 bases. CDR1 MNHNS and CDR2 SASEGT come from the germline V gene. The length of the CDR3 is 15 residues. The CDR3 nucleotides read TGTGCCAGCAGGGAAGACAGGGTCCGCAATCAGCCCCAGCATTTT. Translation: CASREDRVRNQPQHF.

Points on this clone: Relative to the germline gene, one junction end is altered; a read error may explain this. The J gene is TRBJ1-6, the V gene TRBV2, with TRBD1 identical over 10 bases. The CDR3 sequence is 15 residues long. Per the germline V gene, CDR1 is SNHLY and CDR2 is FYNNEI. As DNA, the CDR3 is TGTGCCAGCAGGGAAGACGGGACAGGGGCTTCACCCCTCCACTTT. Translation gives CASREDGTGASPLHF.

V and J are TRBV5-1 and TRBJ1-4, with D perhaps TRBD1 (6 bases). The V end lost 5 bases, the J end lost 0 bases, and 14 bases lay between the germline ends. The length of the CDR3 is 16 residues. Germline assignment: CDR1 SGHRS and CDR2 YFSETQ. CDR3 nucleotide sequence: TGCGCCAGCAGTCCGACAGGCCATGCAACTAATGAAAAACTGTTTTTT. It encodes CASSPTGHATNEKLFF. Using reference TRBV5-1 and TRBJ1-4 for the parts outside the CDR3, the full variable domain is KAGVTQTPRYLIKTRGQQVTLSCSPISGHRSVSWYQQTPGQGLQFLFEYFSETQRNKGNFPGRFSGRQFSNSRSEMNVSTLELGDSALYLCASSPTGHATNEKLFFGSGTQLSVL.

The gene calls are TRBV6-5 and TRBJ2-7, with TRBD2 matching over 9 bases. CDR3 size: 16 residues. J lost 2 bases, V lost 2 bases, and 7 bases had no gene match. CDR1 is MNHEY, CDR2 SVGAGI, per germline. CDR3 protein: CASSYRSGRQTYEQYF. For the CDR3, the DNA is TGTGCCAGCAGTTACCGGAGCGGGAGGCAAACCTACGAGCAGTACTTC.

This chain joins TRBV6-5 and TRBJ2-3; D gene uncertain. CDR3 length: 15 residues. V dropped 0 bases and J dropped 3 bases, with 10 bases sitting between them. In germline, CDR1 is MNHEY, CDR2 SVGAGI. For the CDR3, the DNA is TGTGCCAGCAGTTACTCGAGAGGCGGTACAGATACGCAGTATTTT. Its translation is CASSYSRGGTDTQYF.